This T cell receptor (beta chain) was documented in a study of blood T cell repertoires in COVID-19. Study as a whole: Sample material is recorded as cDNA or gDNA derived from T cells, B-cell-depleted T cells, or PBMCs.

Measured with immunoSEQ multiplex PCR; TCRdb has only the in-frame clones, and not every one. The table includes roughly 150,000 clones, over 80% detected once. Trimming took off 0 bases at V and 3 bases at J, with 4 bases between the two ends. The CDR3 is 13 amino acids. From germline, CDR1 is SGHRS and CDR2 YFSETQ. The sequencing sample was made of peripheral blood. This TCR was recovered from a man aged 65-85 years who had recovered from COVID-19. The V and J genes are TRBV5-1 and TRBJ1-5; no definite D call. CDR3 sequence reads: CASSLALNQPQHF. Written as DNA, the CDR3 is TGCGCCAGCAGCTTGGCCCTCAATCAGCCCCAGCATTTT.